The entry below gives a single T cell receptor beta chain sequence along with its context. What it recognizes is unknown. The sample comes from a study of cytomegalovirus exposure and HLA in healthy donors. PCR used 60 Vbeta primers and 13 Jbeta primers. Authors' analysis steps: Unique TCR beta chains numbered around 80 million in a later analysis, with roughly 10 million shared. Clones were sequenced by immunoSEQ multiplex PCR, and TCRdb holds only the in-frame ones, with some missing. D and trimming were read from the DNA, whereas the V and J calls and clone size are those reported in that table. The table shows about 140,000 clones, with approximately 80% occurring only once. Study-wide findings and caveats: Researchers counted 164 TCR beta chains as cytomegalovirus-associated. Researchers reported from a later analysis that most CMV-associated TCR beta chains appeared HLA-restricted. TCR beta V- and J-gene trimming, according to a later analysis, was linked to a missense DCLRE1C variant.

Trimming shortened V by 4 bases and J by 8 bases, and 11 bases separated the two germline ends. Looked up from germline, CDR1 is SNHLY and CDR2 is FYNNEI. The CDR3 contains 13 residues. The TCR sequence derives from a woman in her forties or fifties in good health and CMV-seropositive. Sample: PBMCs. The chain has TRBV2 and TRBJ1-4; D is undetermined. CDR3 DNA: TGTGCCAGCAGTGCAGAAGTTCAAGAAAAACTGTTTTTT. It encodes CASSAEVQEKLFF.